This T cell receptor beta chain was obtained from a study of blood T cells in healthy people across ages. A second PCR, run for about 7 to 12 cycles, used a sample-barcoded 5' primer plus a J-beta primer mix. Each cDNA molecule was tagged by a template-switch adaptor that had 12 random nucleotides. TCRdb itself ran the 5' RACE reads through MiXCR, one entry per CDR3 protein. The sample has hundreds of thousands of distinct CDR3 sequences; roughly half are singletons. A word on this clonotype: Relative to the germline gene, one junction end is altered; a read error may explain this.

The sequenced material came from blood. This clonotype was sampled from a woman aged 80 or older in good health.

This chain's CDR3 is CSARRGLAVQSSNNEQFF. CDR3 nucleotides: TGCAGTGCTAGAAGGGGACTAGCGGTTCAGAGCTCCAACAATGAGCAGTTCTTC. V and J are TRBV20-1 and TRBJ2-1, with 11 bases fitting TRBD2. Per the germline V gene, CDR1 is DFQATT and CDR2 is SNEGSKA (reference sequence). The CDR3 runs to 18 residues.